This T cell receptor beta chain appears in the sequencing data of a study of blood T cell repertoires in COVID-19. Across the whole study: Sample material is recorded as cDNA or gDNA derived from T cells, B-cell-depleted T cells, or PBMCs.

There are 15 residues in the CDR3. V shed 4 bases and J shed 1 base, with 14 bases lying between them. In germline, CDR1 is SGHNT, CDR2 YYREEE (reference sequence). The authors' processing: Reference gene primers were amplified, and this amplification served to estimate nucleated cell counts. Assay: immunoSEQ multiplex PCR; the TCRdb copy retains only in-frame clones and omits some. The V and J calls and clone size are taken from that table; D and trimming were inferred from the DNA. The table lists 70,000 to 95,000 clones, roughly four fifths of them singletons. The TCR originated in a human donor in a cohort sampled during active COVID-19. V is TRBV5-4 and J is TRBJ2-5; perhaps TRBD1 as D (7 bases). The sequenced sample consisted of peripheral blood. The CDR3 loop is CASSGGTVGQETQYF. The CDR3 DNA reads as TGTGCCAGCAGCGGCGGGACAGTGGGCCAAGAGACCCAGTACTTC.